This T cell receptor (beta chain) emerged from a study of post-analysis software for immune sequencing data (dated by TCRdb to the mid-2010s). General notes on the study: Relapsing-remitting, secondary progressive and progressive-relapsing multiple sclerosis were recorded as disease courses, and subtype annotation was lacking for some patients. Patient repertoires were compared against 11 to 12 previously published healthy control repertoires from donors aged roughly 6 to 28 years. A subset of samples was prepared in parallel using single-end sample barcoding, then pooled and co-amplified after Illumina adapter ligation. General study outcomes and caveats: Multiple sclerosis patients had significantly lower normalized Chao1 diversity than controls, a result that suggests substantial peripheral T-cell clonal expansion. The control group was slightly older than the multiple sclerosis patient group. Significantly higher frequencies in patients than in controls were found for about five TRBV segments, including TRBV5-6, TRBV5-1 and TRBV20-1. Direct clustering with F measure revealed strong co-clustering of samples prepared in the same batch, which led to a batch-effect correction.

To demonstrate the VDJtools post-analysis software, TCR beta repertoires were profiled from the peripheral blood of over ten young patients with multiple sclerosis. The multiple sclerosis patients were children and adolescents ranging in age from roughly 6 to 15 years. Worth noting for this clonotype: Its specific antigen is unknown. Per-nucleotide qualities are absent, and no much larger clonotype sits a single base away.

The library was prepared using PCR. Instrument used: Illumina HiSeq 2500. To reduce PCR and sequencing biases, unique molecular identifiers were built into the TCR beta cDNA libraries. Some 500,000 cDNA molecules were obtained per 1 to 10 million input T cells, so each molecule approximated one T cell. Patient libraries were prepared and sequenced with the same protocol used for the earlier healthy control dataset. Within a given batch, samples were prepared together, multiplexed and sequenced on the same HiSeq lane. Under the source paper's analysis protocol: MIGEC handled the raw barcoded reads, throwing out single-read molecular identifier groups before consensus assembly and CDR3 extraction. Clonotype tables were post-analysed with VDJtools, normalizing diversity by down-sampling all datasets to the smallest sample size. To correct batch-related cross-sample contamination, repertoire overlap clustering matched CDR3 amino acid sequences but not nucleotide sequences. The public reads were reprocessed in TCRdb via fastp at Q25 and MiXCR, keeping in-frame beta chains. Rows merge per CDR3 protein into single entries with the most common DNA and genes. The V and J calls and clone size come from TCRdb's table, not from the authors' own analysis. For this sample there are about 770,000 distinct CDR3 sequences; roughly 46% appear just once. Together, the top ten hold roughly 4.9% of the sample.

V is reduced by 3 bases and J by 9 bases, leaving a spacing of 5 bases between them. Reading from cysteine to phenylalanine, the CDR3 counts 11 amino acids. Of all the DNA, just the CDR3 is kept, 33 bases in frame from base 1. The receptor chain draws on TRBV12-3 or TRBV12-4 and TRBJ1-4; the D gene lacks a confident call. The clonotype was recovered from a girl between 10 and 17 years old with multiple sclerosis. The sequenced sample consisted of blood. For the CDR3, the sequence is CASSLGQKLFF. The DNA sequence is given as TGTGCCAGCAGTTTGGGTCAAAAACTGTTTTTT.